A single sample is the source of the 30 T cell receptor beta chains below, sequenced in a study of blood T cell repertoires in COVID-19 (TCRdb year 2020). Library preparation employed the immunoSEQ multiplex PCR assay. The table comes from immuneACCESS by way of TCRdb, which keeps in-frame sequences with V and J called. Part of the clones is missing from these tables; in studies checked, under half for an unresolved V gene and the rest for unknown reasons. For this sample there are fewer than 150,000 clones; about 89% appear just once. The ten biggest clones cover just under 30% of the sample. Sequencing input: peripheral blood. The origin of the receptors is a woman in her 70s with acute or convalescent COVID-19.

This chain joins TRBV7-2 and TRBJ2-2; D remains ambiguous. CDR3 length equals 15 residues. The V gene's germline CDR1 is SGHTA and CDR2 FQGNSA. Trimming took 5 bases from V and 1 from J, leaving 11 bases between them. The CDR3: CASSRTSLNTGELFF. The CDR3 DNA reads as TGTGCCAGCAGCCGCACCAGTTTGAACACCGGGGAGCTGTTTTTT.

This clone was recorded a few times. J is TRBJ2-7 and V is TRBV20-1, with D possibly being TRBD2 (7 bases). The V gene's germline CDR1 is DFQATT and CDR2 SNEGSKA (reference sequence). The CDR3 covers 11 residues. CDR3 residues: CRGGRGNEQYF. The CDR3 DNA follows: TGCAGGGGGGGGCGCGGAAACGAGCAGTACTTC.

The gene calls are TRBV14 and TRBJ2-4, with 7 bases matching TRBD1. Germline-derived CDR1 and CDR2 are SGHDN and FVKESK. With V trimmed by 3 bases and J by 15 bases, 14 bases remained unmatched. The CDR3 sequence is 14 residues long. The chain's CDR3 is CASSQTRDSEKLYF. CDR3 nucleotides: TGTGCCAGCAGCCAGACCCGGGACAGCGAGAAGCTGTACTTC.

The V call is TRBV7-9, the J call TRBJ1-2; TRBD1 might be the D (6 bases). Germline V gene data show CDR1 as SEHNR and CDR2 as FQNEAQ (reference sequence). V was trimmed by 1 base and J by 3 bases, leaving 12 bases between them. CDR3 length: 15 amino acids. The CDR3 sequence is CASSLEPPGDYGYTF. CDR3 DNA sequence: TGTGCCAGCAGCTTAGAACCCCCAGGGGACTATGGCTACACCTTC.

The rearrangement joins TRBV3-1 (or the pseudogene TRBV3-2) to TRBJ2-2, with 9 bases fitting TRBD1. The V segment lost 4 bases and the J segment 4 bases; nucleotides outside the gene matches: 1. The length of the CDR3 is 14 residues. CDR1 LGHDT and CDR2 YNNKEL come from the germline V gene (reference sequence). This CDR3 reads CASSPTGGTGELFF. In DNA form, the CDR3 reads TGTGCCAGCAGCCCGACAGGGGGCACCGGGGAGCTGTTTTTT.

The CDR3 reads CASSQLTGGLYEQYF. The CDR3 nucleotides read TGCGCCAGCAGCCAGCTTACAGGGGGCCTATACGAGCAGTACTTC. The chain couples TRBV4-1 to TRBJ2-7; 9 bases match TRBD1. With 3 bases clipped from V and 4 bases from J, the junction kept 7 bases outside the gene matches. Germline V gives CDR1 MGHRA, CDR2 YSYEKL. CDR3 length: 15 amino acids.

In this sample, this clone turned up once. The chain carries TRBV18 and TRBJ1-6, with D unresolved. With 3 bases removed from V and 9 bases from J, the gap between germline ends came to 12 bases. Looked up from germline, CDR1 is KGHSH and CDR2 is LQKENI. The CDR3 spans 14 residues. The CDR3 region has the DNA TGTGCCAGCTCACCCGGGCCCCGGGGTTCACCCCTCCACTTT. Translation: CASSPGPRGSPLHF.

This clone was recorded only once. The chain combines TRBV7-9 with TRBJ2-5, with a weak D call TRBD2 (6 bases). Germline CDR1 reads SEHNR; CDR2 reads FQNEAQ (reference sequence). CDR3 length: 16 residues. The V gene lost 5 bases and the J gene lost 4 bases, with 20 bases spanning the gap. The CDR3: CASSPVSGGLGETQYF. The CDR3 nucleotides are TGTGCCAGCAGCCCTGTCAGCGGAGGGTTAGGAGAGACCCAGTACTTC.

The table lists this clone with a count of one. This sequence joins TRBV12-3 or TRBV12-4 and TRBJ2-2; D unclear. The CDR3 loop spans 11 amino acids. Trimming took off 4 bases at V and 8 bases at J, with 5 bases between the two ends. For the CDR3, the DNA is TGTGCCAGCAGTTATGAGGGGGAGCTGTTTTTT. It specifies CASSYEGELFF.

The J gene is TRBJ2-5, the V gene TRBV18; 9 nucleotides line up with TRBD1. There are 14 residues in the CDR3. Germline-derived CDR1 and CDR2 are KGHSH and LQKENI. V was clipped by 4 bases and J by 5 bases; unmatched bases: 5. CDR3 sequence reads: CASSRGQGPETQYF. The CDR3 bases are TGTGCCAGCTCACGGGGACAGGGCCCGGAGACCCAGTACTTC.

The rearrangement links TRBV10-3 to TRBJ2-5, with 10 nucleotides matching TRBD2. CDR1 and CDR2 (germline): ENHRY, SYGVKD. The CDR3 contains 14 residues. V dropped 8 bases and J dropped 3; count of bases not matched to a gene: 6. The CDR3 coding sequence is TGTGCCATCTCCGCCGGGACTAGCGAAGAGACCCAGTACTTC. Amino acids: CAISAGTSEETQYF.

V gene TRBV30 combines with J gene TRBJ2-2, with 12 bases aligning to TRBD2. Germline V gene lookup returns CDR1 GTSNPN and CDR2 SVGIG (reference sequence). V dropped 7 bases and J dropped 7; count of bases not matched to a gene: 10. CDR3 length equals 15 residues. The CDR3 reads CAYSGTSGRIGELFF. The CDR3 DNA reads TGTGCCTACTCCGGGACTAGCGGGCGGATCGGGGAGCTGTTTTTT.

The V gene is TRBV11-2, the J gene TRBJ2-1, with 9 bases aligning to TRBD2. The length of the CDR3 is 18 residues. In germline, CDR1 is SGHAT, CDR2 FQNNGV. V dropped 1 base and J dropped 4; count of bases not matched to a gene: 11. DNA for the CDR3: TGTGCCAGCAGCTTAGTTGCGGGGGGGCAGAGGTTGTACAATGAGCAGTTCTTC. Translating gives CASSLVAGGQRLYNEQFF. Variable domain in full (rest from reference TRBV11-2 and TRBJ2-1): EAGVAQSPRYKIIEKRQSVAFWCNPISGHATLYWYQQILGQGPKLLIQFQNNGVVDDSQLPKDRFSAERLKGVDSTLKIQPAKLEDSAVYLCASSLVAGGQRLYNEQFFGPGTRLTVL.

The V and J genes are TRBV27 and TRBJ1-3; D may be TRBD1 (6 bases). The V and J ends lost 5 bases and 0 bases respectively, with 14 bases between them. The CDR3 has 16 residues. The germline CDR1 and CDR2 sequences are MNHEY and SMNVEV (reference sequence). CDR3 DNA: TGTGCCAGCAGTCTCGCGGGGGGGGCCTCTGGAAACACCATATATTTT. As protein: CASSLAGGASGNTIYF.

The genes are TRBV14 and TRBJ1-1; D is undetermined. This CDR3 region has 17 residues. Trimming shortened V by 1 base and J by 0 bases, and 15 bases separated the two germline ends. Per germline, CDR1 SGHDN and CDR2 FVKESK. CDR3 DNA: TGTGCCAGCAGCCAAGTCACGGGGTCCGCCGTGAACACTGAAGCTTTCTTT. It encodes CASSQVTGSAVNTEAFF.

J is TRBJ1-2 and V is TRBV3-1 (or the pseudogene TRBV3-2), with 7 bases lining up with TRBD1. V lost 3 bases and J lost 7; bases outside the gene matches: 2. The CDR3 is 12 residues long. Looked up from germline, CDR1 is LGHDT and CDR2 is YNNKEL (reference sequence). This chain's CDR3 is CASSQGQRGYTF. CDR3 nucleotides: TGTGCCAGCAGCCAGGGACAGCGTGGCTACACCTTC.

The chain recombines TRBV5-1 with TRBJ1-3; 7 bases match TRBD1. The V and J ends lost 0 bases and 3 bases, in that order; junction bases with no gene match: 6. The CDR3 loop spans 16 amino acids. The germline gives CDR1 SGHRS, CDR2 YFSETQ. The CDR3 loop reads CASSLGGGNGGNTIYF. The DNA of the CDR3 is TGCGCCAGCAGCTTGGGAGGGGGCAATGGTGGAAACACCATATATTTT.

This rearrangement joins TRBV27 to TRBJ2-2, with D uncertain. The CDR3 is 16 residues long. From germline, CDR1 is MNHEY and CDR2 SMNVEV (reference sequence). V was clipped by 0 bases and J by 4 bases, with 12 bases between them. CDR3: CASSLSSRLITGELFF. As DNA, the CDR3 is TGTGCCAGCAGTTTATCATCCAGGCTGATCACCGGGGAGCTGTTTTTT.

The genes are TRBV6-5 and TRBJ1-4; D may be TRBD1 (5 bases). V was cut by 7 bases and J by 3 bases, with 9 bases left in between. The CDR3 covers 13 residues. CDR1 and CDR2 from the germline V gene are MNHEY and SVGAGI. For the CDR3, the DNA is TGTGCCAGCATGGGGGAGGCTAATGAAAAACTGTTTTTT. Its protein is CASMGEANEKLFF.

V gene TRBV18 combines with J gene TRBJ2-1; 7 positions agree with TRBD1. The germline CDR1 and CDR2 sequences are KGHSH and LQKENI. This CDR3 region has 16 residues. After removal of 3 bases from V and 7 bases from J, the junction contained 12 bases not matched to a gene. The DNA for the CDR3 is TGTGCCAGCTCACCGCGACAGGGCCCAACCAATAATGAGCAGTTCTTC. Translation: CASSPRQGPTNNEQFF. The full variable domain, completed using reference TRBV18 and TRBJ2-1, is NAGVMQNPRHLVRRRGQEARLRCSPMKGHSHVYWYRQLPEEGLKFMVYLQKENIIDESGMPKERFSAEFPKEGPSILRIQQVVRGDSAAYFCASSPRQGPTNNEQFFGPGTRLTVL.

There are a few counts of this clone. The chain recombines TRBV3-1 (or the pseudogene TRBV3-2) with TRBJ1-2, with D perhaps TRBD1 (6 bases). The V gene lost 1 base and the J gene lost 0 bases, with 12 bases spanning the gap. This CDR3 spans 16 amino acids. The germline CDR1 and CDR2 sequences are LGHDT and YNNKEL (reference sequence). CDR3 amino acids: CASSQGEGVANYGYTF. As DNA, the CDR3 is TGTGCCAGCAGCCAAGGGGAGGGGGTTGCTAACTATGGCTACACCTTC.

CDR3 protein: CAWTRGYSNQPQHF. The DNA for the CDR3 is TGTGCCTGGACTCGGGGATATAGCAATCAGCCCCAGCATTTT. V gene TRBV30 combines with J gene TRBJ1-5; unclear D gene. V was pared by 4 bases and J by 0 bases, with 10 bases between. The CDR3 contains 14 residues. Germline V gives CDR1 GTSNPN, CDR2 SVGIG (reference sequence). Complete variable domain (other parts from reference TRBV30 and TRBJ1-5): SQTIHQWPATLVQPVGSPLSLECTVEGTSNPNLYWYRQAAGRGLQLLFYSVGIGQISSEVPQNLSASRPQDRQFILSSKKLLLSDSGFYLCAWTRGYSNQPQHFGDGTRLSIL.

The chain uses TRBV5-1 and TRBJ1-4, with 9 bases identical to TRBD1. The length of the CDR3 is 14 residues. The trim removed 5 bases at V and 7 bases at J, leaving 6 bases unmatched. Germline CDR1 reads SGHRS; CDR2 reads YFSETQ. The DNA for the CDR3 is TGCGCCAGCAGTCGTGACAGGGGGGTTGAAAAACTGTTTTTT. Its protein product is CASSRDRGVEKLFF. Full variable domain (rest looked up from reference TRBV5-1 and TRBJ1-4): KAGVTQTPRYLIKTRGQQVTLSCSPISGHRSVSWYQQTPGQGLQFLFEYFSETQRNKGNFPGRFSGRQFSNSRSEMNVSTLELGDSALYLCASSRDRGVEKLFFGSGTQLSVL.

V is TRBV3-1 (or the pseudogene TRBV3-2) and J is TRBJ1-2; TRBD1 might be the D (6 bases). The CDR3 has 14 amino acids. V was cut by 4 bases and J by 2 bases, with 11 bases left in between. Per the germline V gene, CDR1 is LGHDT and CDR2 is YNNKEL (reference sequence). CDR3 nucleotide sequence: TGTGCCAGCAGCCGCGATGGACAGAACTATGGCTACACCTTC. This encodes CASSRDGQNYGYTF.

V gene TRBV7-9 combines with J gene TRBJ2-1; 13 bases match TRBD2. Germline CDR1 and CDR2: SEHNR and FQNEAQ (reference sequence). This CDR3 has 14 residues. Germline trimming cut 5 bases from V and 11 bases from J; bases unmatched to any gene: 6. The CDR3: CASSRGLAGAQQFF. In DNA form, the CDR3 reads TGTGCCAGCAGCCGCGGACTAGCGGGGGCCCAGCAGTTCTTC.

This chain connects TRBV5-4 to TRBJ2-5; tentatively, D is TRBD1 (6 bases). Germline CDR1 reads SGHNT; CDR2 reads YYREEE (reference sequence). Trimming shortened V by 0 bases and J by 3 bases, and 6 bases separated the two germline ends. The CDR3 is 13 residues long. CDR3 loop: CASSLDREETQYF. CDR3 in DNA: TGTGCCAGCAGCTTGGACAGGGAAGAGACCCAGTACTTC.

The V and J genes are TRBV28 and TRBJ2-1, with D hard to call. Between the trimmed V and J ends, which lost 6 bases and 9 bases, there was a span of 9 bases. The CDR3 has 11 residues. CDR1 MDHEN and CDR2 SYDVKM come from the germline V gene. CDR3 DNA: TGTGCCAGCAGCCGGAGACGTGAGCAGTTCTTC. It yields the protein CASSRRREQFF.

The genes are TRBV24-1 and TRBJ2-1; 12 nucleotides line up with TRBD2. The germline gives CDR1 KGHDR, CDR2 SFDVKD. This CDR3 contains 17 residues. With V trimmed by 4 bases and J by 5 bases, 8 bases remained unmatched. The CDR3 loop is CATSDPGTSGFNNEQFF. CDR3 bases: TGTGCCACCAGTGACCCCGGGACTAGCGGGTTTAACAATGAGCAGTTCTTC.

The V gene is TRBV6-5, the J gene TRBJ2-1; 9 nucleotides agree with TRBD2. CDR1 MNHEY and CDR2 SVGAGI come from the germline V gene. The CDR3 length is 14 residues. Losses at the gene ends were 10 bases for V and 4 bases for J; bases not matched to a gene: 8. CDR3 nucleotides: TGTGCCACCTCATTAGCGGGGGCTTACAATGAGCAGTTCTTC. This codes for CATSLAGAYNEQFF.

The gene calls are TRBV2 and TRBJ1-1, with D possibly TRBD1 on 6 matching bases. The germline CDR1 and CDR2 sequences are SNHLY and FYNNEI. Trimming shortened V by 8 bases and J by 4 bases, and 17 bases separated the two germline ends. The CDR3 is made up of 14 amino acids. CDR3 sequence (DNA): TGTGCCAGCGATCCTACCACGACAGGCACTGAAGCTTTCTTT. It codes for CASDPTTTGTEAFF.